These T cell receptor beta chains were read from a single sample in a study of blood T cell repertoires in COVID-19. The table came from immunoSEQ multiplex PCR; TCRdb's copy has only in-frame clones and leaves some out. The sample has about 520,000 clones; approximately 85% are singletons. Sequenced material: peripheral blood. Receptor source: a human donor in a cohort sampled during active COVID-19. Each CDR3 is given with its conserved first and last residue. The D gene is left open where the match is weak. Expanded clones get a size class; other rows say once, few or many, or leave the size out.

clone size | J gene | V gene | D gene | CDR3 protein | CDR3 DNA
NA | TRBJ2-7 | TRBV28 | TRBD1 | CASSQPGQRYEQYF | TGTGCCAGCAGTCAACCGGGACAGCGATACGAGCAGTACTTC
NA | TRBJ1-2 | TRBV19 | TRBD1 | CASSITGAARGSIYGYTF | TGTGCCAGTAGTATAACGGGGGCCGCCAGGGGGTCGATCTATGGCTACACCTTC
NA | TRBJ1-5 | TRBV18 | TRBD1 | CASSLQRTGNSNQPQHF | TGTGCCAGCTCATTGCAGCGGACAGGGAATAGCAATCAGCCCCAGCATTTT
NA | TRBJ2-3 | TRBV27 | NA | CASSLQGHFTDTQYF | TGTGCCAGCAGTTTACAGGGACACTTCACAGATACGCAGTATTTT
NA | TRBJ2-3 | TRBV11-2 | NA | CASSLSSGRDTDTQYF | TGTGCCAGCAGCTTATCGTCTGGACGGGACACAGATACGCAGTATTTT
NA | TRBJ1-5 | TRBV7-9 | NA | CASSFGGGRSSGPQHF | TGTGCCAGCAGCTTTGGCGGGGGGCGTAGTTCTGGGCCCCAGCATTTT
NA | TRBJ2-7 | TRBV18 | TRBD2 | CASSPRVGLAGSYEQYF | TGTGCCAGCTCACCGAGAGTTGGTCTAGCGGGTTCCTACGAGCAGTACTTC
few | TRBJ2-5 | TRBV7-2 | TRBD1 | CASSLVGQGASKQETQYF | TGTGCCAGCAGCTTAGTGGGACAGGGGGCAAGTAAGCAAGAGACCCAGTACTTC
NA | TRBJ2-7 | TRBV7-8 | TRBD2 | CASSLVSSGNGEQYF | TGTGCCAGCAGCTTAGTTTCTAGCGGGAATGGCGAGCAGTACTTC
NA | TRBJ2-5 | TRBV19 | NA | CASSIRGYYQETQYF | TGTGCCAGTAGTATTCGGGGATATTACCAAGAGACCCAGTACTTC
NA | TRBJ1-2 | TRBV18 | NA | CASSTIREEYGYTF | TGTGCCAGCTCCACCATACGGGAGGAGTATGGCTACACCTTC
few | TRBJ1-5 | TRBV15 | TRBD1 | CATSRAGQYSNQPQHF | TGTGCCACCAGCAGAGCGGGACAGTATAGCAATCAGCCCCAGCATTTT
NA | TRBJ2-7 | TRBV27 | TRBD1 | CASRLWDRVSEQYF | TGTGCCAGCAGATTATGGGACAGGGTCAGCGAGCAGTACTTC
NA | TRBJ1-1 | TRBV12-5 | NA | CASGRTHRAFF | TGTGCTAGTGGGCGGACACATCGAGCTTTCTTT
NA | TRBJ1-2 | TRBV30 | NA | CAWSARPGSGYTF | TGTGCCTGGAGTGCTAGACCAGGGTCTGGCTACACCTTC
NA | TRBJ2-7 | TRBV3-1/TRBV3-2 | NA | CASSQDRASYEQYF | TGTGCCAGCAGCCAAGACAGGGCCTCCTACGAGCAGTACTTC
NA | TRBJ2-7 | TRBV7-2 | TRBD2 | CASMLLSGGIYEQYF | TGTGCCAGCATGTTGCTGTCGGGAGGGATTTACGAGCAGTACTTC
NA | TRBJ2-5 | TRBV14 | TRBD2 | CATSNGGRKTQYF | TGTGCCACCTCGAACGGCGGGAGAAAGACCCAGTACTTC
once | TRBJ2-5 | TRBV11-1 | TRBD1 | CASSLDGTGLQETQYF | TGTGCCAGCAGCTTAGATGGGACAGGGTTGCAAGAGACCCAGTACTTC
NA | TRBJ1-1 | TRBV10-3 | NA | CAIGAGVGNTEAFF | TGTGCCATCGGCGCAGGGGTGGGTAACACTGAAGCTTTCTTT
NA | TRBJ2-1 | TRBV5-1 | TRBD1 | CASSLATGTGYWGEQFF | TGCGCCAGCAGCTTGGCCACCGGGACAGGGTATTGGGGCGAGCAGTTCTTC
once | TRBJ2-7 | TRBV4-3 | NA | CASSQGRAGSTYEQYF | TGCGCCAGCAGCCAAGGTAGGGCGGGTTCTACCTACGAGCAGTACTTC
NA | TRBJ2-7 | TRBV25-1 | NA | CASSDGNEDEQYF | TGTGCCAGCAGTGATGGAAACGAGGACGAGCAGTACTTC
NA | TRBJ2-2 | TRBV7-2 | TRBD2 | CASSLLSGGTGELFF | TGTGCCAGCAGCTTACTGAGCGGGGGCACCGGGGAGCTGTTTTTT
NA | TRBJ1-5 | TRBV4-2 | TRBD1 | CASSQEGRGNQPQHF | TGTGCCAGCAGCCAAGAAGGCAGGGGGAATCAGCCCCAGCATTTT
NA | TRBJ2-5 | TRBV7-9 | TRBD2 | CASSLEGLGEETQYF | TGTGCCAGCAGCTTAGAGGGACTAGGAGAAGAGACCCAGTACTTC
once | TRBJ1-4 | TRBV4-3 | NA | CASSQDPTSGANEKLFF | TGCGCCAGCAGCCAAGACCCGACATCGGGGGCTAATGAAAAACTGTTTTTT
NA | TRBJ2-4 | TRBV28 | NA | CASSFGGAKNIQYF | TGTGCCAGCAGTTTCGGCGGAGCCAAAAACATTCAGTACTTC
NA | TRBJ2-3 | TRBV7-9 | TRBD2 | CASSRTTSGRTDTQYF | TGTGCCAGCAGTCGAACGACTAGCGGGAGAACAGATACGCAGTATTTT
NA | TRBJ1-2 | TRBV28 | NA | CASSPLTPYGYTF | TGTGCCAGCAGTCCCTTGACACCCTATGGCTACACCTTC
NA | TRBJ1-1 | TRBV7-9 | TRBD1 | CASSLEQGGPAFF | TGTGCCAGCAGCTTAGAACAGGGGGGACCAGCTTTCTTT
NA | TRBJ2-5 | TRBV6-5 | NA | CASRSSGGTSETQYF | TGTGCCAGCAGGTCCTCAGGGGGGACCTCGGAGACCCAGTACTTC
NA | TRBJ1-1 | TRBV6-5 | TRBD1 | CASSPGQTIKAFF | TGTGCCAGCAGCCCGGGACAGACGATAAAAGCTTTCTTT
NA | TRBJ2-3 | TRBV25-1 | NA | CASSVSPEGDTQYF | TGTGCCAGCAGTGTTAGCCCCGAGGGAGATACGCAGTATTTT
NA | TRBJ1-1 | TRBV19 | NA | CASRGHVNTEAFF | TGTGCCAGTAGGGGACACGTGAACACTGAAGCTTTCTTT